Listed below are T cell receptor beta chains from one sample, sequenced in a study of CD8+CD57+ T cells in acquired aplastic anemia. MiXCR, applied by TCRdb to the reads, yields one record per CDR3 protein. The sample holds fewer than 300,000 distinct CDR3 sequences, approximately 80% seen once. Sequencing input: sorted CD4+, CD8+, or CD8+CD57+ T cells (not recorded which) from PBMCs. Source of these receptors: a human donor with aplastic anemia. CDR3s leave out the opening cysteine and the closing phenylalanine or tryptophan. Fields, in order: V gene, J gene, CDR3 protein.

TRBV29-1	TRBJ2-7	SVESSGSSYEQY
TRBV5-4	TRBJ2-3	ASSFPGRPDTQY
TRBV25-1	TRBJ1-5	ASSLGGLNQPQH
TRBV19	TRBJ2-5	ASSVTSGNLVETQY
TRBV7-8	TRBJ1-2	ASSFRPDGTALSS
TRBV7-2	TRBJ1-2	ASRTSGDYNDN
TRBV9	TRBJ2-1	ASSYGGDSRNQQF
TRBV7-9	TRBJ2-3	AGQGGSTDPQY
TRBV9	TRBJ2-1	ASSVEDYPLVNKF
TRBV5-4	TRBJ2-7	ASSDQGQGYEQY
TRBV5-6	TRBJ2-7	ASSLAEGGYEQY
TRBV7-3	TRBJ1-1	ASSSSRTWGATQF
TRBV7-8	TRBJ2-2	ASSLDPDGTAVSLF
TRBV5-5	TRBJ2-5	ASSRGGEQETQY
TRBV20-1	TRBJ1-1	SAREPGEGTEAF
TRBV7-2	TRBJ2-1	ASSSGGTGGQEQF
TRBV9	TRBJ1-4	ASSEGSDTQYFEKLF
TRBV6-5	TRBJ2-1	ASSYVQGEQF
TRBV19	TRBJ2-1	ASSRSRDYYNEQF
TRBV2	TRBJ1-1	ASRDRGRAIRRAF
TRBV9	TRBJ2-5	ASSTLAGGVETQY
TRBV2	TRBJ1-6	ASSLGEGGYNFSLH
TRBV5-1	TRBJ2-3	ASSLAATSATQY
TRBV20-1	TRBJ1-1	SARWRSDKNTEAF
TRBV2	TRBJ2-5	ASREGGHEAQTFD
TRBV19	TRBJ2-7	ASSVSRGANEQY
TRBV20-1	TRBJ2-1	SARGEVTNEQF
TRBV2	TRBJ2-6	ASGDGGTDTHFLT
TRBV7-2	TRBJ2-3	ASSLDRGPATQN
TRBV7-8	TRBJ2-1	ASSFAGGPYTEQF
TRBV7-9	TRBJ2-7	ASSRRERYEQY
TRBV7-2	TRBJ1-4	ASSLDRGDEKLF
TRBV19	TRBJ1-3	ASIPMARNTIY